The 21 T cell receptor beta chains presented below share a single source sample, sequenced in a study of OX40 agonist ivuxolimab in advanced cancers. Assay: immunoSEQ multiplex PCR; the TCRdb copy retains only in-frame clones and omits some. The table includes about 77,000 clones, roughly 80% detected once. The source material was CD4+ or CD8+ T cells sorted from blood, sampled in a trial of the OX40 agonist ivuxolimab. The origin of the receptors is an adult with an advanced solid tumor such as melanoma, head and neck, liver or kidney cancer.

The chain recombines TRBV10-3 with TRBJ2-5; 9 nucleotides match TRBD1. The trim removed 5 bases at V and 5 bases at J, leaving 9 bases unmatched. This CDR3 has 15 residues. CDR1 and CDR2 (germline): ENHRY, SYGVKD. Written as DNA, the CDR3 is TGTGCCATCAGTCGGCGGACAGGGGTTTCGGAGACCCAGTACTTC. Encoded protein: CAISRRTGVSETQYF.

CDR3 nucleotide sequence: TGCGCCAGCAGCCTAGCGGGAGAAGTGTACGAGCAGTACTTC. This codes for CASSLAGEVYEQYF. The V and J genes are TRBV5-1 and TRBJ2-7; 10 nucleotides agree with TRBD2. Germline CDR1 is SGHRS and CDR2 is YFSETQ. The CDR3 contains 14 residues. Losses at the gene ends were 4 bases for V and 4 bases for J; bases not matched to a gene: 5.

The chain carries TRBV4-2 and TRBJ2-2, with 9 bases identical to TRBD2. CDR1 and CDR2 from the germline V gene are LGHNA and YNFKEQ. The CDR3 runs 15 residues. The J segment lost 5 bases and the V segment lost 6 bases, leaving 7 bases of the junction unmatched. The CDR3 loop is CASRAGGLRTGELFF. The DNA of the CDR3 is TGTGCCAGCAGGGCGGGAGGGCTACGAACCGGGGAGCTGTTTTTT.

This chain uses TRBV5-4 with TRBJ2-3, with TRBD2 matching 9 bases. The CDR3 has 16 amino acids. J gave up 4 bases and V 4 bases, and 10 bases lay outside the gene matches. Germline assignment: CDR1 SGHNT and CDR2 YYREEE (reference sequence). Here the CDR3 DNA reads TGTGCCAGCAGCCGGGGGAGCGGGGGGCCCGCAGATACGCAGTATTTT. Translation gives CASSRGSGGPADTQYF.

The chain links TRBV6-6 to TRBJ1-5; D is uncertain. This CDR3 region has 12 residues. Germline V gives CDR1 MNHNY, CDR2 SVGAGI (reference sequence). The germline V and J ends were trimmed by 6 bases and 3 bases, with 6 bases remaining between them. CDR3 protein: CASSLDNQPQHF. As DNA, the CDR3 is TGTGCCAGCAGCTTAGACAATCAGCCCCAGCATTTT.

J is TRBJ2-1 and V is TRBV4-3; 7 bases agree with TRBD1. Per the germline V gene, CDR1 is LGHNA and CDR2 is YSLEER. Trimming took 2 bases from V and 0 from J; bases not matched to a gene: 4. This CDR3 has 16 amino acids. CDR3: CASSQTGTVSYNEQFF. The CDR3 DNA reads TGCGCCAGCAGCCAAACAGGGACAGTCTCCTACAATGAGCAGTTCTTC.

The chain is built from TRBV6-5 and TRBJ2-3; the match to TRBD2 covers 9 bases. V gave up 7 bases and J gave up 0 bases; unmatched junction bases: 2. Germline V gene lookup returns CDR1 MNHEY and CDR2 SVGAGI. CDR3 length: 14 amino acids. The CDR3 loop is CASNSGSSTDTQYF. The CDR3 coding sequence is TGTGCCAGCAATAGCGGGAGCAGCACAGATACGCAGTATTTT.

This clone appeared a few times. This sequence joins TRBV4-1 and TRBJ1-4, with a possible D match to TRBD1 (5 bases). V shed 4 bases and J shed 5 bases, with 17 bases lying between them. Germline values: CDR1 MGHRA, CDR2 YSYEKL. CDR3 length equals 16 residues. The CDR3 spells CASSLTPGTENEKLFF. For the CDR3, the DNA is TGCGCCAGCAGCCTTACCCCCGGGACTGAGAATGAAAAACTGTTTTTT.

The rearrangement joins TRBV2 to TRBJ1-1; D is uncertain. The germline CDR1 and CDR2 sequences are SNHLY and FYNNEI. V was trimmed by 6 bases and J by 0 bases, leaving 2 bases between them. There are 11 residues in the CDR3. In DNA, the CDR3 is TGTGCCAGCAGGGTGAACACTGAAGCTTTCTTT. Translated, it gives CASRVNTEAFF.

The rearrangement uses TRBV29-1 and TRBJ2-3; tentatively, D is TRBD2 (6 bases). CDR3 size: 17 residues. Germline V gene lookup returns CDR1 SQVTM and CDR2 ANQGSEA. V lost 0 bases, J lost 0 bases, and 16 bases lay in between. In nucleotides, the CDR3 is TGCAGCGTTGAAGATCGGAGGGACTGGATAAGCACAGATACGCAGTATTTT. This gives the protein CSVEDRRDWISTDTQYF.

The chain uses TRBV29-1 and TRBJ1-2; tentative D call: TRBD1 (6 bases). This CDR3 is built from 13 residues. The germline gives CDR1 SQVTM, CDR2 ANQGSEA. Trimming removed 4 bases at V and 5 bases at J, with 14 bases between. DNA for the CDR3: TGCAGCGTTGCACAGGGTGGGCTGTATGGCTACACCTTC. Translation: CSVAQGGLYGYTF.

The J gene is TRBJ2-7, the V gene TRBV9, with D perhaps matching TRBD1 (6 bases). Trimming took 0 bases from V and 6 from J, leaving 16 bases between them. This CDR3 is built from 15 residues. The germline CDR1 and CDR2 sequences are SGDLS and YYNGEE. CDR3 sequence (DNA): TGTGCCAGCAGCGTAGCAGGGGCCCGTTTCAGCGAGCAGTACTTC. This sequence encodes CASSVAGARFSEQYF.

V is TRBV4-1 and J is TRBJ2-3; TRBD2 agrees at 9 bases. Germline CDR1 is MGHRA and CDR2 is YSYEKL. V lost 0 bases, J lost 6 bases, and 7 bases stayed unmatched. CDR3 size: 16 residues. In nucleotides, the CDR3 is TGCGCCAGCAGCCAAGATGCGGGGGGGCATTCGGATACGCAGTATTTT. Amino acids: CASSQDAGGHSDTQYF.

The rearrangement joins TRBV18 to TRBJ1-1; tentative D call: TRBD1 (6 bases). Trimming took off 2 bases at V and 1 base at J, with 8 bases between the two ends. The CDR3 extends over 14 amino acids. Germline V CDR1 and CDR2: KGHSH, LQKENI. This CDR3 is CASSPGTTNTEAFF. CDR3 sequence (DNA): TGTGCCAGCTCACCAGGGACAACGAACACTGAAGCTTTCTTT.

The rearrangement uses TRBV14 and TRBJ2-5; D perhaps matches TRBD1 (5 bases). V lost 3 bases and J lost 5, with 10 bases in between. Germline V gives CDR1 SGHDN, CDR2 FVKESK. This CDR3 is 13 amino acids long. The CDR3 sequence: CASSQGLRETQYF. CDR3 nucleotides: TGTGCCAGCAGCCAGGGGCTCCGGGAGACCCAGTACTTC.

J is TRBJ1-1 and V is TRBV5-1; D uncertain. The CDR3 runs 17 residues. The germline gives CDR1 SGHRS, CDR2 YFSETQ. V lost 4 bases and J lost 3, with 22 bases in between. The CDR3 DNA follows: TGCGCCAGCAGCCGCTTTCCGGTCGGCCCCATGGACACTGAAGCTTTCTTT. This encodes CASSRFPVGPMDTEAFF.

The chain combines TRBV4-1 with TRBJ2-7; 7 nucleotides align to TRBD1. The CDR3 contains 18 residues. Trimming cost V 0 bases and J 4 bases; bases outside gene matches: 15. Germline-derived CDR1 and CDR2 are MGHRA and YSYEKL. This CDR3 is CASSQDKVSSDRVYEQYF. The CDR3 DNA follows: TGCGCCAGCAGCCAAGATAAGGTGAGCAGTGACAGGGTTTACGAGCAGTACTTC.

The CDR3 here is CASSLGQTKSGGYTF. The CDR3 coding sequence is TGTGCCAGCAGCTTGGGACAGACAAAATCGGGCGGCTACACCTTC. J is TRBJ1-2 and V is TRBV5-4; a possible D gene is TRBD1 (5 bases). Germline V gene lookup returns CDR1 SGHNT and CDR2 YYREEE (reference sequence). Deletions cut 0 bases from V and 8 bases from J, with 17 bases between. The length of the CDR3 is 15 residues.

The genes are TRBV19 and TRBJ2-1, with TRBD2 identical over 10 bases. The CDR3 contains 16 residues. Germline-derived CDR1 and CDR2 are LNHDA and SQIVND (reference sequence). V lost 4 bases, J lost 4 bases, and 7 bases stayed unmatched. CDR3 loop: CASSKLAGSGYNEQFF. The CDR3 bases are TGTGCCAGTAGTAAACTAGCGGGATCGGGGTACAATGAGCAGTTCTTC.

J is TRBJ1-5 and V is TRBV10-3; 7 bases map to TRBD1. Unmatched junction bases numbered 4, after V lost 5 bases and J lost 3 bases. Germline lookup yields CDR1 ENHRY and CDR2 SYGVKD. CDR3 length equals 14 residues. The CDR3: CAISTQGINQPQHF. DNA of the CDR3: TGTGCCATCAGTACACAGGGGATCAATCAGCCCCAGCATTTT.

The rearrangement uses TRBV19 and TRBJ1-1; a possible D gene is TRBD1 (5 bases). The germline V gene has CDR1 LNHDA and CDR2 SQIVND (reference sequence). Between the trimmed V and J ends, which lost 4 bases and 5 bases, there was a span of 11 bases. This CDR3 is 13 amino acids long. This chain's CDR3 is CASSTPGLTEAFF. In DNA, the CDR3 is TGTGCCAGTAGTACCCCGGGACTTACTGAAGCTTTCTTT.